This TCR beta chain is from a study of OX40 agonist ivuxolimab in advanced cancers. The sampling schedule covered blood at baseline, cycle 4 day 1, and cycle 7 day 1. CDR1 and CDR2 from the germline V gene are SGHTA and FQGNSA. With 3 bases removed from V and 0 bases from J, the gap between germline ends came to 14 bases. CDR3 size: 16 residues. The method was immunoSEQ multiplex PCR; TCRdb's version includes in-frame clones alone and lacks a portion of them. The data contain over 35,000 clones, approximately 92% of them singletons. This sequence was found in an adult with an advanced solid tumor such as melanoma, head and neck, liver or kidney cancer. The rearrangement uses TRBV7-2 and TRBJ2-5, with TRBD2 as a possible D gene (5 bases). This specimen was CD4+ or CD8+ T cells sorted from blood, taken in a trial of the OX40 agonist ivuxolimab. The CDR3 reads CASSFNSRANQETQYF. CDR3 nucleotides: TGTGCCAGCAGCTTCAACTCGCGGGCAAACCAAGAGACCCAGTACTTC.